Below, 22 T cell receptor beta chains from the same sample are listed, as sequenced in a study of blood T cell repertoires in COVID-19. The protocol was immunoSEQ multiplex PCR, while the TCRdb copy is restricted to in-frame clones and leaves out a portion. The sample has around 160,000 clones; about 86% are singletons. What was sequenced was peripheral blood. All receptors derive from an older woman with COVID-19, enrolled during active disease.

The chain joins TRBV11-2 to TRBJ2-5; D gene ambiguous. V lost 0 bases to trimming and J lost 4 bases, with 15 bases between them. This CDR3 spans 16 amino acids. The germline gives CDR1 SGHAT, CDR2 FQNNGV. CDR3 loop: CASSLDWASSLETQYF. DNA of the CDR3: TGTGCCAGCAGCTTAGATTGGGCTTCATCCCTAGAGACCCAGTACTTC. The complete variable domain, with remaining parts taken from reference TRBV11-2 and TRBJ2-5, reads EAGVAQSPRYKIIEKRQSVAFWCNPISGHATLYWYQQILGQGPKLLIQFQNNGVVDDSQLPKDRFSAERLKGVDSTLKIQPAKLEDSAVYLCASSLDWASSLETQYFGPGTRLLVL.

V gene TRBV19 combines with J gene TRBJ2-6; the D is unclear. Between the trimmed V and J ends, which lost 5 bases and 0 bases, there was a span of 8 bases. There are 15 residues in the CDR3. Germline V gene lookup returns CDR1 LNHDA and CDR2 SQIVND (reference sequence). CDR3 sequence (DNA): TGTGCCAGTAGTCCGAGGATCTCTGGGGCCAACGTCCTGACTTTC. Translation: CASSPRISGANVLTF.

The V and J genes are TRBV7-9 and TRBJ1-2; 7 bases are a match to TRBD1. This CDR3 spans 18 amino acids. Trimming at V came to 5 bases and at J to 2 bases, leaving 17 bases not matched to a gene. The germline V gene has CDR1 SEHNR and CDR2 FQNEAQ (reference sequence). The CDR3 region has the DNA TGTGCCAGCAGCACTCTCTCCCGGGACAGTAACCTGAACTATGGCTACACCTTC. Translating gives CASSTLSRDSNLNYGYTF.

CDR3 region: CASSFLGRGDMNTEAFF. Written as DNA, the CDR3 is TGTGCCAGCAGTTTCTTAGGACGGGGGGACATGAACACTGAAGCTTTCTTT. The V gene is TRBV28, the J gene TRBJ1-1; weak D call: TRBD1 (6 bases). V shed 3 bases and J shed 0 bases, with 17 bases lying between them. CDR3 length: 17 residues. CDR1 and CDR2 (germline): MDHEN, SYDVKM.

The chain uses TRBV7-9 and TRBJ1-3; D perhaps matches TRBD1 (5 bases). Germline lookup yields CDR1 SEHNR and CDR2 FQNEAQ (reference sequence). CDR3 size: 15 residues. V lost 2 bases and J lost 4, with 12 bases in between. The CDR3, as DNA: TGTGCCAGCAGCTTATACCGGGGGTCGGGAAACACCATATATTTT. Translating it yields CASSLYRGSGNTIYF.

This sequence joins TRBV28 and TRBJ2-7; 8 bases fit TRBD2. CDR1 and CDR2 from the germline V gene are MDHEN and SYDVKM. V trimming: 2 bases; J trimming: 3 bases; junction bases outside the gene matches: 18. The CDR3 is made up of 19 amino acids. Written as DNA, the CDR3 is TGTGCCAGCAGTTTAGCTGTCGTGGGCCGCGGGGGGCCTAACTACGAGCAGTACTTC. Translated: CASSLAVVGRGGPNYEQYF. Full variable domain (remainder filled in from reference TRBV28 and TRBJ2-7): DVKVTQSSRYLVKRTGEKVFLECVQDMDHENMFWYRQDPGLGLRLIYFSYDVKMKEKGDIPEGYSVSREKKERFSLILESASTNQTSMYLCASSLAVVGRGGPNYEQYFGPGTRLTVT.

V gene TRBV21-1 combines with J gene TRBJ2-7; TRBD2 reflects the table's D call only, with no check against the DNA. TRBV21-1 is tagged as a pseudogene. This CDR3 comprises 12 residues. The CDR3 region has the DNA TGTGCCAGCAGCGAAGCCCCTGCGGAGCAGTACTTC. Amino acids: CASSEAPAEQYF.

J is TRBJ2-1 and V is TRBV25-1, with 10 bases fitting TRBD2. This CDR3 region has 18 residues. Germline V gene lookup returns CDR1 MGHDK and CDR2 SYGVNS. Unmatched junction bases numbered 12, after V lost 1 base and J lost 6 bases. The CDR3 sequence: CASSELGASGGLSNEQFF. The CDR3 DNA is TGTGCCAGCAGTGAATTAGGGGCTAGCGGGGGCCTTAGCAATGAGCAGTTCTTC.

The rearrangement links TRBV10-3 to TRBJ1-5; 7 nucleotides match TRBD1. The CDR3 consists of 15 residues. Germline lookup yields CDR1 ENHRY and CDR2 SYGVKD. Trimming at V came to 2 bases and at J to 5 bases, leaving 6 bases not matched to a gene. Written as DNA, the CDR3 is TGTGCCATCAGTGAGGACAGGGTACAATATCAGCCCCAGCATTTT. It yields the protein CAISEDRVQYQPQHF.

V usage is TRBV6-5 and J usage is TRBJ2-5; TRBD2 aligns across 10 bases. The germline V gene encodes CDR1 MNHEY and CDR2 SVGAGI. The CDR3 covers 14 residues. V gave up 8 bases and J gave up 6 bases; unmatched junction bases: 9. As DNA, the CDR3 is TGTGCCAGCGGCCGCGGACTAGCGGTCCAGACCCAGTACTTC. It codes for CASGRGLAVQTQYF.

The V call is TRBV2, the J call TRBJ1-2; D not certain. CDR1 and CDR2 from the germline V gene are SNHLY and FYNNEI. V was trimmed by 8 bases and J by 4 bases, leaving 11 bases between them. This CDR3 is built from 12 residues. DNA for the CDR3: TGTGCCAGCGAGCTAGACGGCTATGGCTACACCTTC. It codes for CASELDGYGYTF.

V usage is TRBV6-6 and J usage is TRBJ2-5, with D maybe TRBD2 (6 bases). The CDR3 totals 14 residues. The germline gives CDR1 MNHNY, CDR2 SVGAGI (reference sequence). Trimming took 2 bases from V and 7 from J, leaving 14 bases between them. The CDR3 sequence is CASSYPGESLTQYF. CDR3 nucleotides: TGTGCCAGCAGTTACCCGGGGGAATCGCTGACCCAGTACTTC.

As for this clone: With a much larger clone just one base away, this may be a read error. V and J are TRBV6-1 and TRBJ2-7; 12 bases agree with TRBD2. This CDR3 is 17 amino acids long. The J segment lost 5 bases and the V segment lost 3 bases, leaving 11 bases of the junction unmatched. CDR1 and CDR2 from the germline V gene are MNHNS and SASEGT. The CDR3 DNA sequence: TGTGCCAGCAGTGATGGGGCTAGCGGGGGGGCTCGGGACGAGCAGTACTTC. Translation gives CASSDGASGGARDEQYF.

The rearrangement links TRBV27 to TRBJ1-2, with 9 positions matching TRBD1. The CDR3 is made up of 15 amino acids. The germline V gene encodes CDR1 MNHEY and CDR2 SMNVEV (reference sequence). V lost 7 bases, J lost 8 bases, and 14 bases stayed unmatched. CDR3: CASTDRGPHLGGYTF. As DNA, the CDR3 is TGTGCCAGCACGGACAGGGGTCCCCACTTGGGGGGCTACACCTTC.

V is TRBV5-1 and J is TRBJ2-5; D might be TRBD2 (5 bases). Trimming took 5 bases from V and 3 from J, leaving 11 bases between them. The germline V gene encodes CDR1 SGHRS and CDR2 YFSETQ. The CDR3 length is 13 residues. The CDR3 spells CASRMIGEETQYF. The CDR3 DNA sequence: TGCGCCAGCAGAATGATCGGGGAAGAGACCCAGTACTTC.

As DNA, the CDR3 is TGTGCCAGCAGCCTGCGTCCCCGGGACAGTATCTATGGCTACACCTTC. Translating gives CASSLRPRDSIYGYTF. The chain combines TRBV7-6 with TRBJ1-2; 7 positions agree with TRBD1. The CDR3 covers 16 residues. V was clipped by 5 bases and J by 4 bases; unmatched bases: 13. Germline lookup yields CDR1 SGHVS and CDR2 FNYEAQ.

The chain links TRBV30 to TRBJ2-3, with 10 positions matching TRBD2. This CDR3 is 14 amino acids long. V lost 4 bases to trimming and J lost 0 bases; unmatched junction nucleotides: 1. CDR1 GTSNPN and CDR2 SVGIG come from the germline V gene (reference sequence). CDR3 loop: CAWKLAGSTDTQYF. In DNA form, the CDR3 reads TGTGCCTGGAAACTAGCGGGGAGCACAGATACGCAGTATTTT.

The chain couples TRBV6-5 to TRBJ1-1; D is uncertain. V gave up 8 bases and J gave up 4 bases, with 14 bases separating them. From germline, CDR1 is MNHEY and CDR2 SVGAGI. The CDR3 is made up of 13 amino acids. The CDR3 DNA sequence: TGTGCCAGCGCCGCCGGGAAAGTCACTGAAGCTTTCTTT. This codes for CASAAGKVTEAFF.

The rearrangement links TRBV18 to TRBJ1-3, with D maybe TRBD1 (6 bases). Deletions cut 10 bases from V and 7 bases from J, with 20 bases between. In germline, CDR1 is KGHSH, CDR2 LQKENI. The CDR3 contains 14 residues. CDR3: CAKKRARGGNTIYF. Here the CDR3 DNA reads TGTGCCAAAAAGAGGGCCAGGGGAGGGAACACCATATATTTT. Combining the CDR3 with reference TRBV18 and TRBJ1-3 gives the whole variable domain NAGVMQNPRHLVRRRGQEARLRCSPMKGHSHVYWYRQLPEEGLKFMVYLQKENIIDESGMPKERFSAEFPKEGPSILRIQQVVRGDSAAYFCAKKRARGGNTIYFGEGSWLTVV.

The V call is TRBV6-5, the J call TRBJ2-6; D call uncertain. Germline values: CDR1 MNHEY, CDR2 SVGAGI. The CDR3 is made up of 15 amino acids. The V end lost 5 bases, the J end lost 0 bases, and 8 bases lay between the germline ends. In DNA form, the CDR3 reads TGTGCCAGCAGTCCTAACAGCTCTGGGGCCAACGTCCTGACTTTC. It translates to CASSPNSSGANVLTF.

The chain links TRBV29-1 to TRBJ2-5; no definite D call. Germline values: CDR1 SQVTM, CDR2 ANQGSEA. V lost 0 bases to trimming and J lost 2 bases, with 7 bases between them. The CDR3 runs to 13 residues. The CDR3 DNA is TGCAGCGTTGAAGAACGGGTGCAAGAGACCCAGTACTTC. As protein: CSVEERVQETQYF.

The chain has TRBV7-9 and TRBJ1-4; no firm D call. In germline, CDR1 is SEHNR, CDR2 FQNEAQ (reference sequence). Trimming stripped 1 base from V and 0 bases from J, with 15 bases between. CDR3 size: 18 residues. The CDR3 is CASSLDSGSRATNEKLFF. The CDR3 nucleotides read TGTGCCAGCAGCTTAGATTCGGGGTCGCGTGCAACTAATGAAAAACTGTTTTTT.